Listed here are 18 T cell receptor beta chains from one sample, sequenced in a study of T cell changes during pregnancy in multiple sclerosis. TCRdb's table, derived via immunoSEQ multiplex PCR, lists solely in-frame clones and lacks some. The data hold 15,000 to 20,000 clones, with 86% observed a single time. The sequencing here drew on CD8+ T cells from peripheral blood mononuclear cells, taken in the third trimester of pregnancy. These receptors were collected from a female donor in good health, enrolled as a control in a pregnancy study.

The rearrangement links TRBV7-6 to TRBJ1-2; 8 bases are a match to TRBD1. The CDR3 runs to 15 residues. The V gene's germline CDR1 is SGHVS and CDR2 FNYEAQ. J lost 5 bases, V lost 5 bases, and 10 bases had no gene match. The CDR3: CASSPDRVWGYGYTF. CDR3 sequence (DNA): TGTGCCAGCAGCCCGGACAGGGTTTGGGGGTATGGCTACACCTTC.

The chain carries TRBV11-1 and TRBJ2-1; TRBD1 might be the D (6 bases). Deletions cut 4 bases from V and 0 bases from J, with 16 bases between. The germline V gene has CDR1 SGHAT and CDR2 FQDESV (reference sequence). This CDR3 contains 17 residues. The CDR3 sequence: CASSSRTDLSSYNEQFF. The CDR3 DNA reads TGTGCCAGCAGCTCCCGGACAGACTTAAGCTCCTACAATGAGCAGTTCTTC. The entire variable domain, with the rest obtained from reference TRBV11-1 and TRBJ2-1, is as follows: EAEVAQSPRYKITEKSQAVAFWCDPISGHATLYWYRQILGQGPELLVQFQDESVVDDSQLPKDRFSAERLKGVDSTLKIQPAELGDSAMYLCASSSRTDLSSYNEQFFGPGTRLTVL.

The gene calls are TRBV27 and TRBJ1-5; D is ambiguous. This CDR3 comprises 15 residues. Germline loops: CDR1 MNHEY, CDR2 SMNVEV (reference sequence). V dropped 3 bases and J dropped 3 bases, with 12 bases sitting between them. The CDR3 loop is CASSFGGRINQPQHF. CDR3 nucleotides: TGTGCCAGCAGTTTTGGAGGGCGGATCAATCAGCCCCAGCATTTT.

The genes are TRBV4-2 and TRBJ1-1, with D maybe TRBD1 (6 bases). Between the trimmed V and J ends, which lost 6 bases and 4 bases, there was a span of 21 bases. The CDR3 runs 16 residues. Germline CDR1 reads LGHNA; CDR2 reads YNFKEQ. The CDR3 protein is CASRANTGTSATEAFF. CDR3 DNA: TGTGCCAGCAGGGCGAATACAGGGACATCTGCCACTGAAGCTTTCTTT.

V is TRBV4-3 and J is TRBJ1-6, with D tentatively TRBD1 (6 bases). Trimming pared 3 bases from V and 6 bases from J, leaving 12 bases between. Germline V gives CDR1 LGHNA, CDR2 YSLEER. This CDR3 comprises 15 residues. The CDR3 region is CASSQARTANSPLHF. The CDR3 DNA reads as TGCGCCAGCAGCCAGGCTAGGACAGCTAATTCACCCCTCCACTTT.

The chain combines TRBV15 with TRBJ1-5; the D is unclear. V shed 0 bases and J shed 5 bases, with 11 bases lying between them. CDR1 LNHNV and CDR2 YYDKDF come from the germline V gene (reference sequence). The CDR3 length is 15 residues. The CDR3 region has the DNA TGTGCCACCAGCAGAGATGACCAGGATTATCAGCCCCAGCATTTT. This translates into CATSRDDQDYQPQHF. Filled out from reference TRBV15 and TRBJ1-5, the complete variable domain reads DAMVIQNPRYQVTQFGKPVTLSCSQTLNHNVMYWYQQKSSQAPKLLFHYYDKDFNNEADTPDNFQSRRPNTSFCFLDIRSPGLGDTAMYLCATSRDDQDYQPQHFGDGTRLSIL.

The genes are TRBV27 and TRBJ1-6; 9 bases map to TRBD1. The germline gives CDR1 MNHEY, CDR2 SMNVEV (reference sequence). The CDR3 totals 14 residues. Trimming cost V 4 bases and J 9 bases; bases outside gene matches: 4. CDR3: CASSWDRVSSPLHF. The CDR3 bases are TGTGCCAGCAGTTGGGACAGGGTGAGTTCACCCCTCCACTTT.

CDR3 protein: CASIGQGNTEAFF. CDR3 in DNA: TGTGCCAGCATAGGGCAGGGGAACACTGAAGCTTTCTTT. The chain joins TRBV6-5 to TRBJ1-1; the D gene is possibly TRBD1 (5 bases). Germline V gene sequence: CDR1 MNHEY, CDR2 SVGAGI. This CDR3 comprises 13 residues. V lost 7 bases, J lost 1 base, and 10 bases lay in between.

This chain joins TRBV4-3 and TRBJ1-5, with D uncertain. This CDR3 has 13 amino acids. With 0 bases removed from V and 6 bases from J, the gap between germline ends came to 6 bases. The germline V gene encodes CDR1 LGHNA and CDR2 YSLEER. The CDR3 DNA is TGCGCCAGCAGCCAAGATCGGGGTCAGCCCCAGCATTTT. This encodes CASSQDRGQPQHF.

The chain has TRBV2 and TRBJ1-6, with unresolved D. Per germline, CDR1 SNHLY and CDR2 FYNNEI. V was trimmed by 2 bases and J by 9 bases, leaving 5 bases between them. The CDR3 consists of 12 residues. This CDR3 is CASSERGSPLHF. CDR3 DNA sequence: TGTGCCAGCAGTGAACGGGGTTCACCCCTCCACTTT. Together with reference TRBV2 and TRBJ1-6, the CDR3 gives the full variable domain: EPEVTQTPSHQVTQMGQEVILRCVPISNHLYFYWYRQILGQKVEFLVSFYNNEISEKSEIFDDQFSVERPDGSNFTLKIRSTKLEDSAMYFCASSERGSPLHFGNGTRLTVT.

The chain links TRBV28 to TRBJ2-1; TRBD2 might be the D (6 bases). The length of the CDR3 is 13 residues. Trimming left V 4 bases short and J 7 bases short, with 11 bases between. Germline V gene lookup returns CDR1 MDHEN and CDR2 SYDVKM. CDR3 coding DNA: TGTGCCAGCAGTTCACTAGCTTCTAATGAGCAGTTCTTC. It encodes CASSSLASNEQFF. Drawing the rest from reference TRBV28 and TRBJ2-1, the complete variable domain is DVKVTQSSRYLVKRTGEKVFLECVQDMDHENMFWYRQDPGLGLRLIYFSYDVKMKEKGDIPEGYSVSREKKERFSLILESASTNQTSMYLCASSSLASNEQFFGPGTRLTVL.

Worth noting for this clone: At one end the junction does not follow the germline gene, possibly because of a read error. V usage is TRBV7-9 and J usage is TRBJ1-4, with D possibly TRBD1 on 5 matching bases. This CDR3 contains 15 residues. Germline values: CDR1 SEHNR, CDR2 FQNEAQ (reference sequence). In DNA, the CDR3 is TGTGCCAGCAGCGTAGCCGACAGTAAGAATGAAAAACTGTTTTTT. Translated: CASSVADSKNEKLFF.

The chain combines TRBV11-2 with TRBJ2-5; 10 bases align to TRBD1. The J segment lost 4 bases and the V segment lost 5 bases, leaving 7 bases of the junction unmatched. The CDR3 sequence is 15 residues long. CDR1 is SGHAT and CDR2 is FQNNGV in the germline V gene. The CDR3 DNA sequence: TGTGCCAGCAGCCCCAGACAGGGGGCAGGAGAGACCCAGTACTTC. This encodes CASSPRQGAGETQYF.

The V call is TRBV9, the J call TRBJ1-3; D gene unclear. Germline CDR1 reads SGDLS; CDR2 reads YYNGEE. This CDR3 comprises 14 residues. V was pared by 0 bases and J by 4 bases, with 8 bases between. DNA of the CDR3: TGTGCCAGCAGCGTAGGGGGAGACGGAAACACCATATATTTT. It is translated as CASSVGGDGNTIYF.

This chain joins TRBV9 and TRBJ2-3, with 13 bases that match TRBD2. The CDR3 has 16 amino acids. The V segment lost 4 bases and the J segment 9 bases; nucleotides outside the gene matches: 11. Germline CDR1 and CDR2: SGDLS and YYNGEE. The CDR3 bases are TGTGCCAGCAGCTCTACACTAGCGGGGGGGCCCCGGACGCAGTATTTT. It specifies CASSSTLAGGPRTQYF.

The CDR3 bases are TGTGCCAGCGGTGCCTTCCCTCCGGACCTCTCACGCGGGGCCTACGAGCAGTACTTC. Translation: CASGAFPPDLSRGAYEQYF. V and J are TRBV27 and TRBJ2-7; D may be TRBD2 (6 bases). Germline V gives CDR1 MNHEY, CDR2 SMNVEV (reference sequence). V was trimmed by 8 bases and J by 2 bases, leaving 31 bases between them. The CDR3 extends over 19 amino acids.

This clone appeared a few times. CDR3 nucleotide sequence: TGTGCCAGCAGTTACTCGCGTGTTGACAAAAACATTCAGTACTTC. Protein sequence: CASSYSRVDKNIQYF. The V call is TRBV6-5, the J call TRBJ2-4; D is undetermined. This CDR3 is 15 amino acids long. Trimming left V 0 bases short and J 3 bases short, with 9 bases between. Per the germline V gene, CDR1 is MNHEY and CDR2 is SVGAGI.

This chain joins TRBV4-2 and TRBJ2-1; D not certain. This CDR3 is 13 amino acids long. Trimming cost V 4 bases and J 4 bases, with 8 bases left between them. Germline CDR1 is LGHNA and CDR2 is YNFKEQ. CDR3 nucleotide sequence: TGTGCCAGCAGCCCGCAGGATTACAATGAGCAGTTCTTC. Translating it yields CASSPQDYNEQFF.